Listed here is a single T cell receptor (beta chain). Its antigen remains unidentified. This entry is derived from a study of CD8 T cell repertoires and HIV-1 epitope variants. At the level of the study: Tested: three Gag epitope families, Nef HW9 and YT9.

V gave up 0 bases and J gave up 10 bases, with 22 bases separating them. The CDR3 covers 17 residues. Per germline, CDR1 KGHSH and CDR2 LQKENI. Clones were read by immunoSEQ multiplex PCR, and TCRdb kept only the in-frame ones, dropping some. Seen here are 4,200 or so clones, approximately 70% observed once, and the top ten hold about 48%. Material: cultured CD8+ T cells derived from PBMCs. The clonotype comes from a male donor with HIV. The V gene is TRBV18, the J gene TRBJ2-1; D might be TRBD1 or TRBD2, each matching 5 bases. Here the CDR3 reads CASSPPVGTSTIGEQFF. The DNA for the CDR3 is TGTGCCAGCTCACCACCCGTAGGGACCAGCACCATTGGGGAGCAGTTCTTC.